Each of the 9 T cell receptor beta chains below was sequenced from the same sample in a study of cytomegalovirus exposure and HLA in healthy donors. The PCR contained 60 Vbeta and 13 Jbeta primers. Here immunoSEQ multiplex PCR was the method, and the copy in TCRdb shows in-frame clones only, minus some. The table lists more than 80,000 clones, about 83% of them singletons. The sequencing input was PBMCs. The receptor set was obtained from a female donor in good health and CMV-seropositive.

This clone was recorded once. The chain recombines TRBV7-6 with TRBJ2-7; possible D gene TRBD1, 6 bases. Trimming removed 1 base at V and 2 bases at J, with 12 bases between. This CDR3 is built from 15 residues. The germline V gene encodes CDR1 SGHVS and CDR2 FNYEAQ. This CDR3 is CASSLEGDGAYEQYF. DNA of the CDR3: TGTGCCAGCAGCTTAGAGGGGGACGGGGCCTACGAGCAGTACTTC.

This chain connects TRBV19 to TRBJ2-3; 9 bases align to TRBD2. CDR1 is LNHDA, CDR2 SQIVND, per germline (reference sequence). This CDR3 has 12 residues. J was trimmed by 12 bases and V by 5 bases; bases with no gene match: 6. This chain's CDR3 is CASSLSGGAQYF. The CDR3 DNA sequence: TGTGCCAGTAGTCTTAGCGGGGGCGCCCAGTATTTT. Using reference TRBV19 and TRBJ2-3 for the parts outside the CDR3, the full variable domain is DGGITQSPKYLFRKEGQNVTLSCEQNLNHDAMYWYRQDPGQGLRLIYYSQIVNDFQKGDIAEGYSVSREKKESFPLTVTSAQKNPTAFYLCASSLSGGAQYFGPGTRLTVL.

V is TRBV9 and J is TRBJ2-1, with 10 nucleotides matching TRBD2. The junction had 6 bases not matched to a gene; V was cut back by 0 bases and J by 0 bases. Per the germline V gene, CDR1 is SGDLS and CDR2 is YYNGEE. The CDR3 has 18 amino acids. The CDR3 protein is CASSVGLAGASSYNEQFF. CDR3 nucleotide sequence: TGTGCCAGCAGCGTAGGTCTAGCGGGGGCCAGCTCCTACAATGAGCAGTTCTTC. The whole variable domain, filled in from reference TRBV9 and TRBJ2-1, reads DSGVTQTPKHLITATGQRVTLRCSPRSGDLSVYWYQQSLDQGLQFLIQYYNGEERAKGNILERFSAQQFPDLHSELNLSSLELGDSALYFCASSVGLAGASSYNEQFFGPGTRLTVL.

The chain employs TRBV10-3 and TRBJ1-1, with 9 bases aligning to TRBD1. There are 15 residues in the CDR3. Germline V gives CDR1 ENHRY, CDR2 SYGVKD. Losses at the gene ends were 4 bases for V and 1 base for J; bases not matched to a gene: 4. CDR3 bases: TGTGCCATCAGTGTAACGGACAGGGGGAACACTGAAGCTTTCTTT. It yields the protein CAISVTDRGNTEAFF.

This chain connects TRBV27 to TRBJ1-6, with D tentatively TRBD1 (6 bases). V was cut by 5 bases and J by 7 bases, with 18 bases left in between. Germline CDR1 is MNHEY and CDR2 is SMNVEV (reference sequence). The CDR3 is made up of 16 amino acids. CDR3 region: CASSRPGGGLNSPLHF. The CDR3 coding sequence is TGTGCCAGCAGTCGACCGGGTGGGGGCCTCAATTCACCCCTCCACTTT.

The CDR3 spells CASSHIPTSGINNEQFF. CDR3 in DNA: TGCGCCAGCAGCCATATCCCCACTAGCGGTATTAACAATGAGCAGTTCTTC. The V and J genes are TRBV4-1 and TRBJ2-1, with TRBD2 matching 8 bases. There are 17 residues in the CDR3. From germline, CDR1 is MGHRA and CDR2 YSYEKL. Unmatched junction bases numbered 12, after V lost 3 bases and J lost 5 bases.

The rearrangement links TRBV4-2 to TRBJ2-1; 11 bases agree with TRBD2. Unmatched junction bases numbered 4, after V lost 2 bases and J lost 7 bases. This CDR3 contains 15 residues. Germline lookup yields CDR1 LGHNA and CDR2 YNFKEQ. The CDR3 loop is CASSQLAGGANEQFF. CDR3 sequence (DNA): TGTGCCAGCAGCCAATTAGCGGGGGGGGCAAATGAGCAGTTCTTC.

J is TRBJ1-4 and V is TRBV9; D possibly corresponds to TRBD1 (5 bases). The CDR3 has 13 amino acids. Trimming stripped 4 bases from V and 13 bases from J, with 17 bases between. CDR1 is SGDLS and CDR2 is YYNGEE in the germline V gene. The CDR3 DNA reads TGTGCCAGCAGCCCAGAGGGGAGGGAGAGACTGTTTTTT. Its translation is CASSPEGRERLFF. Full variable domain (remainder filled in from reference TRBV9 and TRBJ1-4): DSGVTQTPKHLITATGQRVTLRCSPRSGDLSVYWYQQSLDQGLQFLIQYYNGEERAKGNILERFSAQQFPDLHSELNLSSLELGDSALYFCASSPEGRERLFFGSGTQLSVL.

The chain is built from TRBV6-1 and TRBJ1-2; TRBD1 agrees at 9 bases. CDR3 length: 15 amino acids. Germline CDR1 MNHNS, CDR2 SASEGT. The junction had 9 bases not matched to a gene; V was cut back by 6 bases and J by 4 bases. CDR3 in amino acids: CASSGRQGGPYGYTF. The CDR3 DNA is TGTGCCAGCAGCGGGCGACAGGGGGGACCCTATGGCTACACCTTC.